Shown below are 19 T cell receptor beta chains from a single sample sequenced in a study of blood T cell repertoires in COVID-19. TCRdb's table, derived via immunoSEQ multiplex PCR, lists solely in-frame clones and lacks some. Of about 38,000 clones in the sample, around 89% were seen once. The specimen was peripheral blood. All receptors derive from a man aged 55 to 69 with active or convalescent COVID-19.

The chain employs TRBV6-2 or TRBV6-3 and TRBJ2-5; a weak D match, TRBD1 (7 bases). V was cut by 5 bases and J by 5 bases, with 12 bases left in between. Germline values: CDR1 MNHEY, CDR2 SVGEGT. The CDR3 extends over 13 amino acids. CDR3 sequence reads: CASSPGGRETQYF. Written as DNA, the CDR3 is TGTGCCAGCAGTCCAGGGGGGCGGGAGACCCAGTACTTC.

The chain is built from TRBV5-1 and TRBJ2-5, with 12 nucleotides matching TRBD2. Looked up from germline, CDR1 is SGHRS and CDR2 is YFSETQ. J gave up 1 base and V 2 bases, and 6 bases lay outside the gene matches. This CDR3 has 17 amino acids. CDR3 coding DNA: TGCGCCAGCAGCTTCTTCAAACTAGCGGGAGGCCAAGAGACCCAGTACTTC. It is translated as CASSFFKLAGGQETQYF.

The chain joins TRBV5-4 to TRBJ2-1; 10 positions match TRBD1. Trimming took 7 bases from V and 5 from J; bases not matched to a gene: 6. CDR1 is SGHNT and CDR2 is YYREEE in the germline V gene (reference sequence). The CDR3 runs 14 residues. As DNA, the CDR3 is TGTGCCAGCGGGCTGACAGGGGGCAACAATGAGCAGTTCTTC. Translating gives CASGLTGGNNEQFF.

The CDR3 sequence is CASRAAGQRVYEQYF. Written as DNA, the CDR3 is TGTGCCAGTAGAGCCGCGGGACAGAGGGTCTACGAGCAGTACTTC. The chain joins TRBV19 to TRBJ2-7; possibly TRBD1 for D (7 bases). CDR3 length equals 15 residues. Trimming shortened V by 6 bases and J by 3 bases, and 18 bases separated the two germline ends. CDR1 LNHDA and CDR2 SQIVND come from the germline V gene (reference sequence).

The gene calls are TRBV15 and TRBJ2-2; 9 bases are a match to TRBD1. Germline V gene lookup returns CDR1 LNHNV and CDR2 YYDKDF (reference sequence). V dropped 9 bases and J dropped 5; count of bases not matched to a gene: 13. The CDR3 is made up of 16 amino acids. CDR3 region: CATAPLGTGRTGELFF. In DNA, the CDR3 is TGTGCCACGGCCCCCCTAGGGACAGGGAGGACCGGGGAGCTGTTTTTT.

This chain joins TRBV11-2 and TRBJ1-2; D call uncertain. The CDR3 covers 16 residues. Per germline, CDR1 SGHAT and CDR2 FQNNGV. The germline V and J ends were trimmed by 1 base and 3 bases, with 15 bases remaining between them. The DNA for the CDR3 is TGTGCCAGCAGCTTAGGAGGCGGGATTTTGGACTATGGCTACACCTTC. Amino acids: CASSLGGGILDYGYTF.

Only one count was recorded for this clone. At one of its ends the junction is not consistent with the germline gene, which may arise from a read error. J is TRBJ2-5 and V is TRBV6-5, with D unclear. There are 11 residues in the CDR3. Per the germline V gene, CDR1 is MNHEY and CDR2 is SVGAGI. CDR3 residues: CASSRQGTQYF. The CDR3 coding sequence is TGTGCCAGCAGCAGACAAGGGACCCAGTACTTC.

In its sample, this clone was seen a few times. The chain carries TRBV20-1 and TRBJ2-1, with D unclear. The CDR3 has 11 residues. The V end lost 2 bases, the J end lost 4 bases, and 3 bases lay between the germline ends. CDR1 is DFQATT and CDR2 is SNEGSKA in the germline V gene (reference sequence). CDR3 DNA sequence: TGCAGTGCTAGACCATACAATGAGCAGTTCTTC. Amino acids: CSARPYNEQFF.

This clone was seen a handful of times. This chain connects TRBV28 to TRBJ1-2; D might be TRBD1 (6 bases). The CDR3 consists of 14 residues. Between the trimmed V and J ends, which lost 5 bases and 4 bases, there was a span of 14 bases. Germline V gene data show CDR1 as MDHEN and CDR2 as SYDVKM. The CDR3 DNA sequence: TGTGCCAGCAGTACCACAGGGTTGGGCTATGGCTACACCTTC. It encodes CASSTTGLGYGYTF.

The rearrangement uses TRBV7-2 and TRBJ2-7; D is unclear. V lost 5 bases, J lost 3 bases, and 8 bases lay in between. Germline loops: CDR1 SGHTA, CDR2 FQGNSA. The CDR3 sequence is 12 residues long. CDR3 nucleotides: TGTGCCAGCAGCCCCAGTGGCTACGAGCAGTACTTC. Its translation: CASSPSGYEQYF.

The genes are TRBV4-1 and TRBJ2-2; a weak D match, TRBD2 (6 bases). V lost 5 bases and J lost 7, with 14 bases in between. CDR1 is MGHRA and CDR2 is YSYEKL in the germline V gene. This CDR3 spans 14 amino acids. The CDR3 is CASSRTAGIGELFF. CDR3 coding DNA: TGCGCCAGCAGCAGAACGGCGGGAATCGGGGAGCTGTTTTTT.

This chain uses TRBV7-8 with TRBJ1-4; perhaps TRBD1 as D (5 bases). CDR1 and CDR2 from the germline V gene are SGHVS and FQNEAQ. The CDR3 covers 13 residues. Trimming took off 3 bases at V and 5 bases at J, with 7 bases between the two ends. CDR3 loop: CASSFQGNEKLFF. The CDR3 DNA follows: TGTGCCAGCAGCTTCCAGGGAAATGAAAAACTGTTTTTT.

V is TRBV5-1 and J is TRBJ2-7; maybe TRBD2 (6 bases). With 0 bases removed from V and 2 bases from J, the gap between germline ends came to 9 bases. The CDR3 length is 14 residues. Germline V CDR1 and CDR2: SGHRS, YFSETQ. CDR3 sequence: CASSLDGSTYEQYF. As DNA, the CDR3 is TGCGCCAGCAGCTTGGACGGGAGCACCTACGAGCAGTACTTC.

The CDR3 is CASTKLDGDTQYF. The CDR3 DNA is TGTGCCAGCACTAAACTAGATGGAGATACGCAGTATTTT. This sequence joins TRBV7-3 and TRBJ2-3; a possible D gene is TRBD2 (5 bases). V was cut by 7 bases and J by 5 bases, with 13 bases left in between. Germline V lookup: CDR1 SGHTA, CDR2 FQGTGA. This CDR3 is 13 amino acids long.

This chain joins TRBV5-1 and TRBJ2-3; D perhaps matches TRBD2 (6 bases). Per germline, CDR1 SGHRS and CDR2 YFSETQ. Between the trimmed V and J ends, which lost 2 bases and 1 base, there was a span of 11 bases. This CDR3 spans 15 amino acids. CDR3 residues: CASSFLTGGTDTQYF. DNA for the CDR3: TGCGCCAGCAGCTTTTTGACGGGGGGCACAGATACGCAGTATTTT.

This rearrangement joins TRBV3-1 (or the pseudogene TRBV3-2) to TRBJ1-2, with a possible D match to TRBD1 (6 bases). Germline lookup yields CDR1 LGHDT and CDR2 YNNKEL (reference sequence). The CDR3 is made up of 14 amino acids. Trimming stripped 3 bases from V and 8 bases from J, with 16 bases between. CDR3 bases: TGTGCCAGCAGCCAGGGCTGGCAGGGGTTCGGCTACACCTTC. Protein sequence: CASSQGWQGFGYTF.

V usage is TRBV11-2 and J usage is TRBJ1-2; 8 nucleotides agree with TRBD1. The CDR3 contains 17 residues. Trimming at V came to 4 bases and at J to 1 base, leaving 11 bases not matched to a gene. Germline CDR1 SGHAT, CDR2 FQNNGV. The CDR3 region is CASSSGQAQYNNYGYTF. The CDR3 nucleotides are TGTGCCAGCAGCTCGGGACAGGCGCAGTATAATAACTATGGCTACACCTTC.

The chain combines TRBV6-5 with TRBJ2-7; maybe TRBD2 (5 bases). Germline lookup yields CDR1 MNHEY and CDR2 SVGAGI. V was shortened by 7 bases and J by 7 bases, with 14 bases between the two germline ends. CDR3 size: 12 residues. CDR3 amino acids: CASMASTREQYF. DNA of the CDR3: TGTGCCAGCATGGCTAGCACGAGGGAGCAGTACTTC.

This clone appeared a single time. V usage is TRBV9 and J usage is TRBJ2-3; D call uncertain. V was shortened by 0 bases and J by 8 bases, with 7 bases between the two germline ends. The germline V gene encodes CDR1 SGDLS and CDR2 YYNGEE. The CDR3 extends over 12 amino acids. The DNA of the CDR3 is TGTGCCAGCAGCGTAGACCCGGGTACGCAGTATTTT. This codes for CASSVDPGTQYF.